What follows describes a single TCR beta chain. Antigen unknown. Researchers took RNA transcripts and amplified the TCR beta CDR3 regions from them. The study used the HTBI primer set for a first-round RT-PCR of the TCR CDR3. TCRdb re-analysed the multiplex PCR reads in MiXCR, keeping a single row per CDR3 protein. Of around 380,000 distinct CDR3 sequences in the sample, approximately 15% were seen once. This sample is part of a study of T cells in Graves' hyperthyroidism and ophthalmopathy. The study enrolled patients aged 18 to 65 with newly diagnosed hyperthyroidism of under 2 months' duration. Notes on the study in general: Onset of ophthalmopathy came a median roughly 6 months after the model predicted it.

The clonotype was recovered from a man younger than 40 with Graves' hyperthyroidism that later progressed to Graves' ophthalmopathy. The sample was blood.

The CDR3 coding sequence is TGTGCCAGCAAACGGGGGGGCCTTGAGACCCAGTACTTC. This gives the protein CASKRGGLETQYF. This chain joins TRBV13 and TRBJ2-5; TRBD2 matches 8 bases. This CDR3 spans 13 amino acids. Unmatched junction bases numbered 6, after V lost 7 bases and J lost 5 bases. Germline V gene lookup returns CDR1 PRHDT and CDR2 FYEKMQ (reference sequence).